These 25 T cell receptor beta chains share one sample of origin, sequenced in a study of blood T cell repertoires in COVID-19. Method: immunoSEQ multiplex PCR; TCRdb's copy keeps in-frame clones and lacks some. The sample includes 200,000 to 300,000 clones, around 90% seen only once; the top ten take around 5.1%. Sequencing was carried out using peripheral blood. Source of these receptors: a woman aged 55 to 70 with COVID-19, enrolled during active disease.

This chain uses TRBV24-1 with TRBJ1-1, with TRBD1 identical over 7 bases. The germline gives CDR1 KGHDR, CDR2 SFDVKD. The CDR3 runs 14 residues. V trimming: 5 bases; J trimming: 1 base; junction bases outside the gene matches: 3. The CDR3 spells CATSGGTANTEAFF. The CDR3 nucleotides read TGTGCCACCAGTGGGGGGACAGCGAACACTGAAGCTTTCTTT.

The rearrangement links TRBV14 to TRBJ2-7, with D tentatively TRBD2 (6 bases). Trimming took off 3 bases at V and 2 bases at J, with 17 bases between the two ends. Per the germline V gene, CDR1 is SGHDN and CDR2 is FVKESK. This CDR3 is 16 amino acids long. This CDR3 reads CASSQRRGRLTYEQYF. In DNA form, the CDR3 reads TGTGCCAGCAGCCAGCGACGTGGGAGGTTGACCTACGAGCAGTACTTC.

This CDR3 is CSVSTGGHGYTF. The CDR3 DNA sequence: TGCAGCGTCTCGACAGGGGGCCATGGCTACACCTTC. V usage is TRBV29-1 and J usage is TRBJ1-2; 10 nucleotides match TRBD1. J was trimmed by 6 bases and V by 6 bases; bases with no gene match: 4. This CDR3 region has 12 residues. Germline V gene sequence: CDR1 SQVTM, CDR2 ANQGSEA.

This clone was seen a single time. This chain uses TRBV24-1 with TRBJ2-1, with 14 bases lining up with TRBD2. Per the germline V gene, CDR1 is KGHDR and CDR2 is SFDVKD. J was trimmed by 6 bases and V by 1 base; bases with no gene match: 1. The CDR3 spans 16 residues. CDR3 sequence (DNA): TGTGCCACCAGTGATTTCGGGACTAGCGGGAGCAATGAGCAGTTCTTC. It codes for CATSDFGTSGSNEQFF.

This chain joins TRBV28 and TRBJ1-1; no firm D call. Trimming cost V 5 bases and J 6 bases, with 7 bases left between them. The germline V gene encodes CDR1 MDHEN and CDR2 SYDVKM. The CDR3 length is 11 residues. The CDR3 loop is CASSRLSEAFF. CDR3 bases: TGTGCCAGCAGTCGTCTCTCTGAAGCTTTCTTT.

This clone has just one count. V is TRBV5-1 and J is TRBJ2-1; 7 bases fit TRBD1. This CDR3 has 13 amino acids. The V segment lost 7 bases and the J segment 2 bases; nucleotides outside the gene matches: 3. Germline V CDR1 and CDR2: SGHRS, YFSETQ. The CDR3 DNA reads TGCGCCAGCCCGGGACAGACCTACAATGAGCAGTTCTTC. Translating it yields CASPGQTYNEQFF.

The rearrangement joins TRBV6-2 or TRBV6-3 to TRBJ2-3, with 10 bases matching TRBD2. Germline-derived CDR1 and CDR2 are MNHEY and SVGEGT. The CDR3 is 18 amino acids. V was clipped by 2 bases and J by 0 bases; unmatched bases: 8. The CDR3 DNA is TGTGCCAGCAGTTACCCCCTTACTAGCGGGATCAGCACAGATACGCAGTATTTT. Its protein product is CASSYPLTSGISTDTQYF.

The rearrangement links TRBV3-1 (or the pseudogene TRBV3-2) to TRBJ2-1; TRBD2 aligns across 13 bases. The trim removed 0 bases at V and 2 bases at J, leaving 7 bases unmatched. The CDR3 contains 19 residues. Germline V gives CDR1 LGHDT, CDR2 YNNKEL (reference sequence). The CDR3 coding sequence is TGTGCCAGCAGCCAAGATCACCCAGGACTAGCGGGAGCCTACAATGAGCAGTTCTTC. Its protein product is CASSQDHPGLAGAYNEQFF.

In this sample, this clone turned up once. This rearrangement joins TRBV19 to TRBJ2-1; TRBD2 is a possible D gene (5 bases). Germline values: CDR1 LNHDA, CDR2 SQIVND (reference sequence). V lost 4 bases, J lost 6 bases, and 19 bases lay in between. CDR3 length: 16 amino acids. CDR3 sequence reads: CASSTSAGVGSNEQFF. The CDR3 coding sequence is TGTGCCAGTAGTACCTCCGCCGGGGTTGGGAGCAATGAGCAGTTCTTC. Full variable domain (rest looked up from reference TRBV19 and TRBJ2-1): DGGITQSPKYLFRKEGQNVTLSCEQNLNHDAMYWYRQDPGQGLRLIYYSQIVNDFQKGDIAEGYSVSREKKESFPLTVTSAQKNPTAFYLCASSTSAGVGSNEQFFGPGTRLTVL.

This rearrangement joins TRBV2 to TRBJ2-7; TRBD1 is a possible D gene (5 bases). V lost 5 bases, J lost 0 bases, and 11 bases lay in between. Germline V CDR1 and CDR2: SNHLY, FYNNEI. This CDR3 has 14 amino acids. CDR3 bases: TGTGCCAGCAGTCGTGGCAGGGCCTCCTACGAGCAGTACTTC. This encodes CASSRGRASYEQYF.

This clone appeared a single time. V and J are TRBV6-4 and TRBJ1-2; the D gene is possibly TRBD1 (5 bases). This CDR3 comprises 17 residues. The V end was cut by 3 bases, the J end by 0 bases, with 17 bases between. Germline CDR1 reads MRHNA; CDR2 reads SNTAGT. CDR3 nucleotides: TGTGCCAGCAGTGAGCGGGAGGGTCGGGGGTCTAACTATGGCTACACCTTC. It yields the protein CASSEREGRGSNYGYTF.

The chain couples TRBV19 to TRBJ2-1, with 12 bases identical to TRBD2. The CDR3 sequence is 14 residues long. CDR1 is LNHDA and CDR2 is SQIVND in the germline V gene (reference sequence). The ends lost 10 bases at V and 8 bases at J; junction bases unmatched: 9. CDR3 nucleotide sequence: TGTGCCACCTCTAGCGGGAGGGTGTGGCATGAGCAGTTCTTC. Translated, it gives CATSSGRVWHEQFF.

The V gene is TRBV5-4, the J gene TRBJ2-5; TRBD2 matches at 10 bases. The CDR3 sequence is 17 residues long. Losses at the gene ends were 0 bases for V and 2 bases for J; bases not matched to a gene: 7. Germline V gene data show CDR1 as SGHNT and CDR2 as YYREEE (reference sequence). CDR3 amino acids: CASSLGRTSGEQETQYF. CDR3 DNA sequence: TGTGCCAGCAGCTTGGGGAGGACTAGCGGAGAACAAGAGACCCAGTACTTC. The full variable domain, completed using reference TRBV5-4 and TRBJ2-5, is ETGVTQSPTHLIKTRGQQVTLRCSSQSGHNTVSWYQQALGQGPQFIFQYYREEENGRGNFPPRFSGLQFPNYSSELNVNALELDDSALYLCASSLGRTSGEQETQYFGPGTRLLVL.

This rearrangement joins TRBV6-6 to TRBJ1-6; TRBD1 might be the D (6 bases). The CDR3 is 15 residues long. Germline loops: CDR1 MNHNY, CDR2 SVGAGI (reference sequence). Between the trimmed V and J ends, which lost 7 bases and 8 bases, there was a span of 18 bases. DNA for the CDR3: TGTGCCAGCACTGACCGGGGGGCTAACGATTCACCCCTCCACTTT. As protein: CASTDRGANDSPLHF.

The chain links TRBV7-2 to TRBJ2-2; 7 positions agree with TRBD2. V trimming: 5 bases; J trimming: 8 bases; junction bases outside the gene matches: 8. CDR1 and CDR2 (germline): SGHTA, FQGNSA. There are 14 residues in the CDR3. The CDR3 spells CASSPRTSLGELFF. CDR3 in DNA: TGTGCCAGCAGCCCTCGGACTAGTTTAGGGGAGCTGTTTTTT. Together with reference TRBV7-2 and TRBJ2-2, the CDR3 gives the full variable domain: GAGVSQSPSNKVTEKGKDVELRCDPISGHTALYWYRQSLGQGLEFLIYFQGNSAPDKSGLPSDRFSAERTGGSVSTLTIQRTQQEDSAVYLCASSPRTSLGELFFGEGSRLTVL.

CDR3 nucleotides: TGTGCCAGCGGGACAGGGCCTGGAAACACCATATATTTT. This codes for CASGTGPGNTIYF. The chain links TRBV12-3 or TRBV12-4 to TRBJ1-3; 9 nucleotides align to TRBD1. CDR3 length: 13 amino acids. After removal of 8 bases from V and 2 bases from J, the junction contained 1 base not matched to a gene.

This rearrangement joins TRBV10-3 to TRBJ1-5, with unresolved D. This CDR3 has 13 amino acids. Germline CDR1 reads ENHRY; CDR2 reads SYGVKD. V lost 7 bases, J lost 8 bases, and 15 bases lay in between. CDR3 nucleotides: TGTGCCATCAAACGGGATCCCGGGGAGCCCCAGCATTTT. It translates to CAIKRDPGEPQHF.

The V gene is TRBV4-1, the J gene TRBJ1-5; D unclear. Germline lookup yields CDR1 MGHRA and CDR2 YSYEKL. V was shortened by 0 bases and J by 4 bases, with 13 bases between the two germline ends. The CDR3 loop spans 16 amino acids. CDR3 loop: CASSQDPGATNQPQHF. The DNA for the CDR3 is TGCGCCAGCAGCCAAGATCCCGGTGCCACGAATCAGCCCCAGCATTTT.

CDR3 amino acids: CASSLAGGWNNEQFF. The CDR3 DNA reads TGTGCCAGCAGCCTGGCGGGAGGGTGGAACAATGAGCAGTTCTTC. The rearrangement joins TRBV14 to TRBJ2-1, with TRBD2 identical over 9 bases. The CDR3 sequence is 15 residues long. Trimming at V came to 4 bases and at J to 5 bases, leaving 6 bases not matched to a gene. The germline CDR1 and CDR2 sequences are SGHDN and FVKESK.

The chain has TRBV10-3 and TRBJ2-1, with TRBD2 identical over 8 bases. CDR1 ENHRY and CDR2 SYGVKD come from the germline V gene. The CDR3 has 20 residues. The junction had 20 bases not matched to a gene; V was cut back by 7 bases and J by 0 bases. Here the CDR3 reads CAIKGSGNSGTWGSYNEQFF. CDR3 sequence (DNA): TGTGCCATCAAGGGTTCCGGTAATAGCGGGACCTGGGGCTCCTACAATGAGCAGTTCTTC.

A single count supports this clone. The chain employs TRBV5-5 and TRBJ1-5; unclear D gene. Germline loops: CDR1 SGHKS, CDR2 YYEKEE (reference sequence). Trimming removed 4 bases from V and 3 bases from J, with 8 bases in between. CDR3 length equals 13 residues. The DNA for the CDR3 is TGTGCCAGCAGCCTCTCCCCCAATCAGCCCCAGCATTTT. Its protein is CASSLSPNQPQHF.

V is TRBV7-9 and J is TRBJ1-2; TRBD1 is a possible D gene (6 bases). The CDR3 length is 17 residues. The V gene's germline CDR1 is SEHNR and CDR2 FQNEAQ (reference sequence). The V end lost 1 base, the J end lost 9 bases, and 24 bases lay between the germline ends. The CDR3 reads CASSLEGLRAVDSSYTF. The CDR3 coding sequence is TGTGCCAGCAGCTTAGAAGGGCTTCGGGCCGTGGACAGCAGCTACACCTTC.

V is TRBV4-2 and J is TRBJ2-1; a possible D gene is TRBD2 (6 bases). The germline CDR1 and CDR2 sequences are LGHNA and YNFKEQ. Trimming removed 4 bases from V and 4 bases from J, with 11 bases in between. The CDR3 length is 14 residues. CDR3 residues: CASSRDSGYNEQFF. DNA for the CDR3: TGTGCCAGCAGCCGAGATAGCGGATACAATGAGCAGTTCTTC.

The chain carries TRBV19 and TRBJ2-1, with 13 bases matching TRBD2. The V gene end was trimmed by 10 bases and the J gene end by 0 bases; junction bases not matched to a gene: 6. Looked up from germline, CDR1 is LNHDA and CDR2 is SQIVND (reference sequence). The CDR3 consists of 16 residues. This CDR3 is CATAWTSGSSYNEQFF. The CDR3 DNA reads as TGTGCCACCGCGTGGACTAGCGGGAGCTCCTACAATGAGCAGTTCTTC.

In nucleotides, the CDR3 is TGTGCCACCAGTGATCCGCTAGCGGGCTCAGGAGAGACCCAGTACTTC. This sequence encodes CATSDPLAGSGETQYF. This rearrangement joins TRBV24-1 to TRBJ2-5; 8 nucleotides align to TRBD2. The length of the CDR3 is 16 residues. Germline CDR1 and CDR2: KGHDR and SFDVKD. Trimming cost V 3 bases and J 4 bases; bases outside gene matches: 9.